This T cell receptor beta chain was documented in a study of blood T cell repertoires in COVID-19. Study summary: There were acute and convalescent COVID-19 samples, and they came from the United States, Italy and Spain. Sources were T cells, B-cell-depleted T cells, or PBMCs; the material itself was cDNA or gDNA.

CDR3 size: 16 residues. J lost 4 bases, V lost 4 bases, and 9 bases had no gene match. Germline V gene data show CDR1 as SGHNT and CDR2 as YYREEE (reference sequence). In the authors' workflow: By means of reference gene primer amplification, nucleated cell counts were estimated. Assay: immunoSEQ multiplex PCR; the TCRdb copy retains only in-frame clones and omits some. From that table come the V and J calls and clone size; the DNA was used to work out D and trimming. The repertoire consists of 200,000 to 250,000 clones, with approximately 90% occurring once and the leading ten covering roughly 3%. Patients in Seattle were enrolled during active infection, then followed longitudinally.

The source of this sequence is a man aged 25 to 45 with COVID-19, enrolled during active disease. The sequenced sample consisted of peripheral blood. The chain is built from TRBV5-4 and TRBJ2-1; TRBD1 agrees at 9 bases. The CDR3 DNA reads TGTGCCAGCAGCACCGGGACAGGGAGGTCGTACAATGAGCAGTTCTTC. Amino acid sequence: CASSTGTGRSYNEQFF. Variable domain in full (rest from reference TRBV5-4 and TRBJ2-1): ETGVTQSPTHLIKTRGQQVTLRCSSQSGHNTVSWYQQALGQGPQFIFQYYREEENGRGNFPPRFSGLQFPNYSSELNVNALELDDSALYLCASSTGTGRSYNEQFFGPGTRLTVL.